The clone carrying this TCR beta chain was counted between two and nine times. Across under 25 US areas, participants ranged in age from roughly 18 to 95 years. These data originate in a study of blood T cell repertoires in COVID-19. Study overall: Acute and convalescent COVID-19 samples came from the United States, Italy and Spain.

Germline values: CDR1 MDHEN, CDR2 SYDVKM. The CDR3 consists of 13 residues. Trimming removed 4 bases from V and 0 bases from J, with 6 bases in between. TCRdb keeps only in-frame clones here, not all; method: immunoSEQ multiplex PCR. The sample yields over 200,000 clones, 80% to 90% seen once. The rearrangement joins TRBV28 to TRBJ2-5; D unresolved. This receptor was identified in a woman between 50 and 59 years old who had recovered from COVID-19. The sequencing input was PBMCs or T cells enriched from blood (not recorded which). The CDR3 reads CASSSRYQETQYF. The CDR3 nucleotides are TGTGCCAGCAGTTCCCGTTACCAAGAGACCCAGTACTTC.